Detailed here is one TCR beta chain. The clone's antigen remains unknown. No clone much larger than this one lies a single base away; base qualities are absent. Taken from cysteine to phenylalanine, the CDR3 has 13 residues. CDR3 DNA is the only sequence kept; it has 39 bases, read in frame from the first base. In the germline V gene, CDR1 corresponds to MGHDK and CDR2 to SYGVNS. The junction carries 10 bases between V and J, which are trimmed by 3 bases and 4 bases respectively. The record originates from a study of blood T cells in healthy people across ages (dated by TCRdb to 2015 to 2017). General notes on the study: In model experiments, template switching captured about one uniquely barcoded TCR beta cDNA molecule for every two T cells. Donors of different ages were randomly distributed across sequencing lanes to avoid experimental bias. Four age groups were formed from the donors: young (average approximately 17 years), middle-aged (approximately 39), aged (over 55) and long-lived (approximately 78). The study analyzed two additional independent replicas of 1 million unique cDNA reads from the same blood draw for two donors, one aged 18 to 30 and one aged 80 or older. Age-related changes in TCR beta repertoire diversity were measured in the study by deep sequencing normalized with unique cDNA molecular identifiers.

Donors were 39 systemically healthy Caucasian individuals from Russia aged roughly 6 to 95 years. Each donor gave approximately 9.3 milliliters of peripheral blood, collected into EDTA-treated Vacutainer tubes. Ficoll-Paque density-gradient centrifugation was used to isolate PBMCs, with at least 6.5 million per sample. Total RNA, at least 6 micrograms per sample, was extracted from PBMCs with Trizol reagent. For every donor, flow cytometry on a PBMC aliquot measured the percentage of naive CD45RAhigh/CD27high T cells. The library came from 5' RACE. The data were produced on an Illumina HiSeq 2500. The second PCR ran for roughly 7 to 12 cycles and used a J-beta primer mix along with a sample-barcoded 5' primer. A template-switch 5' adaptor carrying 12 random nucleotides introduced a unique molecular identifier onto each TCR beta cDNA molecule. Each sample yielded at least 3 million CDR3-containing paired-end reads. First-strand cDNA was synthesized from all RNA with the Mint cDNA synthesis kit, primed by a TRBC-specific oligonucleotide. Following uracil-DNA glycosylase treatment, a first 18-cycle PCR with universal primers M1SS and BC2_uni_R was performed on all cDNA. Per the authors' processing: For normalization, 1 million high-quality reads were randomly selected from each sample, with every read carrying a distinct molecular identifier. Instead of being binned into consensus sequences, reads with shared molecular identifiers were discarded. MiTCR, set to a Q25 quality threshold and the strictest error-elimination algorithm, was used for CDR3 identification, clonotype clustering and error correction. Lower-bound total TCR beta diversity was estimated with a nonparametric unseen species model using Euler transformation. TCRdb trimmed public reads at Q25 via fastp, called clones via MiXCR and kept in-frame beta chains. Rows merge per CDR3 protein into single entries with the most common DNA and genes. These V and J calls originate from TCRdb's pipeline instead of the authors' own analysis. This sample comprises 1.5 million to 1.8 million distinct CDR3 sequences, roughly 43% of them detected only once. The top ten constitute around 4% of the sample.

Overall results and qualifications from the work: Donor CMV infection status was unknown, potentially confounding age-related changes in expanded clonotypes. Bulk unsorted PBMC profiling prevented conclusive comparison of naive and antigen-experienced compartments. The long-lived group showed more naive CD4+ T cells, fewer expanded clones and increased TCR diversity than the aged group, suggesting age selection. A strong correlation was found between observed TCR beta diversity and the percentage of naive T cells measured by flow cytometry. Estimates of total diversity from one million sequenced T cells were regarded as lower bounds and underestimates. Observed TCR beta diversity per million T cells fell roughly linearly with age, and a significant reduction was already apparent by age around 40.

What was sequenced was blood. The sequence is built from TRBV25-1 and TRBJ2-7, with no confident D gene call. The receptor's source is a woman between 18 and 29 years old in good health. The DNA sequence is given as TGTGCCAGCAGTGACCCAAGAATATACGAGCAGTACTTC. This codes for CASSDPRIYEQYF.